The 10 T cell receptor beta chains presented below share a single source sample, sequenced in a study of shared clonotypes between healthy human individuals. Sequenced by immunoSEQ multiplex PCR; TCRdb stores in-frame clones only, minus some. Of approximately 500,000 clones listed, 75% to 80% were seen once; the top ten hold 9.5% to 15%. Sequenced input: PBMCs. The receptors were sampled from a woman aged 40 to 50 in good health. Some clones in this sample may be carry-over from other donors' samples.

The chain uses TRBV30 and TRBJ2-3, with D perhaps matching TRBD1 (5 bases). CDR3 length: 14 residues. Germline CDR1 GTSNPN, CDR2 SVGIG (reference sequence). With 0 bases removed from V and 2 bases from J, the gap between germline ends came to 9 bases. CDR3 protein: CAWSVGAATDTQYF. CDR3 DNA: TGTGCCTGGAGTGTTGGGGCGGCCACAGATACGCAGTATTTT. The variable domain in full, with the rest retrieved from reference TRBV30 and TRBJ2-3, is SQTIHQWPATLVQPVGSPLSLECTVEGTSNPNLYWYRQAAGRGLQLLFYSVGIGQISSEVPQNLSASRPQDRQFILSSKKLLLSDSGFYLCAWSVGAATDTQYFGPGTRLTVL.

The rearrangement links TRBV19 to TRBJ2-2; 10 nucleotides line up with TRBD2. The germline gives CDR1 LNHDA, CDR2 SQIVND (reference sequence). The CDR3 extends over 17 amino acids. Trimming removed 3 bases from V and 1 base from J; junction bases left unmatched: 5. The CDR3 sequence: CASSIGSGRRNTGELFF. The CDR3 DNA reads as TGTGCCAGTAGTATTGGTAGCGGGAGGCGGAACACCGGGGAGCTGTTTTTT.

V is TRBV7-9 and J is TRBJ1-4; no definite D call. Trimming stripped 1 base from V and 3 bases from J, with 6 bases between. The CDR3 has 14 amino acids. Germline values: CDR1 SEHNR, CDR2 FQNEAQ (reference sequence). The CDR3 region has the DNA TGTGCCAGCAGCTTAGGGGGATCTAATGAAAAACTGTTTTTT. Its translation: CASSLGGSNEKLFF.

This chain connects TRBV30 to TRBJ1-5; 7 bases line up with TRBD1. Looked up from germline, CDR1 is GTSNPN and CDR2 is SVGIG (reference sequence). This CDR3 spans 13 amino acids. The trim removed 0 bases at V and 7 bases at J, leaving 3 bases unmatched. CDR3 DNA sequence: TGTGCCTGGAGTGTTACCAGGGGGCAGCCCCAGCATTTT. Protein: CAWSVTRGQPQHF.

The chain uses TRBV4-1 and TRBJ1-4; 12 bases line up with TRBD1. The CDR3 is 16 amino acids. Germline lookup yields CDR1 MGHRA and CDR2 YSYEKL. With V trimmed by 5 bases and J by 4 bases, 5 bases remained unmatched. DNA of the CDR3: TGCGCCAGCAGCAAGGGACAGGGGGCGATTAATGAAAAACTGTTTTTT. Translating gives CASSKGQGAINEKLFF.

This clone occurred many times. V is TRBV5-1 and J is TRBJ1-1; perhaps TRBD1 as D (6 bases). The CDR3 has 14 amino acids. Trimming pared 4 bases from V and 4 bases from J, leaving 14 bases between. Germline V lookup: CDR1 SGHRS, CDR2 YFSETQ. Written as DNA, the CDR3 is TGCGCCAGCAGCCCAGGAGGGGGGAGCACTGAAGCTTTCTTT. Protein product: CASSPGGGSTEAFF.

The chain employs TRBV4-3 and TRBJ2-7; unclear D gene. The CDR3 covers 17 residues. The germline gives CDR1 LGHNA, CDR2 YSLEER. Trimming removed 0 bases at V and 4 bases at J, with 19 bases between. The CDR3 spells CASSQDRLHEPRYEQYF. In DNA form, the CDR3 reads TGCGCCAGCAGCCAAGATCGGCTACATGAACCTAGATACGAGCAGTACTTC.

V gene TRBV5-6 combines with J gene TRBJ1-2, with TRBD1 identical over 7 bases. V lost 4 bases to trimming and J lost 4 bases; unmatched junction nucleotides: 4. CDR3 length equals 13 residues. Germline-derived CDR1 and CDR2 are SGHDT and YYEEEE. The DNA of the CDR3 is TGTGCCAGCAGCGCCGGGACAGTCTATGGCTACACCTTC. Translating gives CASSAGTVYGYTF.

The DNA for the CDR3 is TGTGCCAGCAGCGTAGATGTTCAAACCTACAATGAGCAGTTCTTC. Its protein product is CASSVDVQTYNEQFF. This chain links TRBV9 with TRBJ2-1; the D is unclear. V was trimmed by 0 bases and J by 2 bases, leaving 9 bases between them. The CDR3 covers 15 residues. Germline V gene sequence: CDR1 SGDLS, CDR2 YYNGEE.

This clone was counted only a few times. The chain carries TRBV6-4 and TRBJ2-5; TRBD1 matches 9 bases. Per the germline V gene, CDR1 is MRHNA and CDR2 is SNTAGT. V dropped 6 bases and J dropped 5; count of bases not matched to a gene: 7. The CDR3 is 14 amino acids. In nucleotides, the CDR3 is TGTGCCAGCAGCCCAACAGGGGGCGCGGAGACCCAGTACTTC. Its translation is CASSPTGGAETQYF.